The present entry profiles one T cell receptor beta chain with its context. Its recognized antigen is unknown. No base qualities exist here, and no much larger clone lies one base off it. This sample stems from a study of T cell clonotyping in hematopoietic cell transplantation (dated by TCRdb to 2020 to 2023). A note on the overall study: Recipient samples taken before transplant were collected after cytoreduction. A total of 150 or so blood samples were gathered in the study from 35 consecutive transplant recipients along with their related donors. Patients were recruited between 2015 and 2017 and followed until late 2020 or death.

Broader findings and caveats from the paper: The sample size was limited, and CD4 and CD8 repertoire contributions could not be separated because cells were not sorted. A decrease in recipient TCR diversity was observed after transplant, and a progressive increase in pathologically expanded clonotypes was seen from day 30 to day 180. Donor and pretransplant recipient Inverse Simpson Index values predicted broader posttransplant TCR repertoire diversity. Overlap with donor repertoires was found for only a small fraction of recipient repertoires, with over 95% found to appear de novo at the given depth.

CDR1 and CDR2 are read off the germline V gene as ENHRY and SYGVKD. CDR3 length: 15 amino acids, cysteine to phenylalanine. Of the read, only the CDR3 DNA is kept; its 45 bases are in frame from base 1. Between the V and J ends, shortened by 0 bases and 5 bases respectively, the junction contains 13 bases. The time point label here, explained by the study, means: recipient sample about 28 days before transplant, after cytoreduction. Blood from recipients was drawn about 28 days before transplant and again at days 30, 100 and 180 after transplant. Nuclei Lysis Solution was used to extract genomic DNA from fresh or cryopreserved unfractionated peripheral blood mononuclear cells. The immunoSEQ assay, a bias-controlled multiplex PCR with V- and J-specific primers, was used to amplify TCR beta CDR3 regions from genomic DNA. A proprietary barcode and Illumina adapter sequences were added to the CDR3 amplicons in a second PCR step. An Illumina MiSeq instrument was used to sequence the CDR3 libraries. For the original study's pipeline: Export and quality control were handled in immunoSEQ Analyzer 3.0, while downstream analyses relied on R Bioconductor and Immunarch. Only productive rearrangements within the normalized downsampled data set were used in the calculation of repertoire metrics. In the normalized cohort, clonotypes with more than 5 templates were defined as pathologically expanded. Repertoire diversity was measured with the Inverse Simpson Index. To capture all clonotypes, CMV-specificity analyses were performed on the non-normalized data set. Drawn from immuneACCESS, this table holds only the in-frame rearrangements with V and J called that TCRdb kept. Clones are partly lost; checked studies trace under half to an unresolved V gene and leave the rest unexplained. D and trimming come from the DNA, and the V and J calls and clone size come from that table. The sample yields roughly 80,000 clones; 90% to 96% were counted once. In total, the top ten clones hold around 1.7% of the sample.

The sample consisted of peripheral blood mononuclear cells, taken before stem cell transplant. This receptor was obtained from a woman in her fifties or sixties with acute myeloid leukemia. Some clones in this sample may be carry-over from other donors' samples. Recombination linked TRBV10-3 to TRBJ2-5, with TRBD1 tentatively as D gene (5 bases match). The nucleotide sequence reads TGTGCCATCAGTGAGTCTGGCAGGGCTGGGGAGACCCAGTACTTC. Translated, this is CAISESGRAGETQYF.